This TCR beta chain was sequenced in a study of cytomegalovirus exposure and HLA in healthy donors. In the study overall: Out of 398 genotyped donors, about 81% belonged to the Caucasian-associated ancestry cluster.

60 Vbeta and 13 Jbeta primers were used in PCR. The data were produced by immunoSEQ multiplex PCR, yet TCRdb's version contains in-frame clones alone and is incomplete. The table records roughly 150,000 clones, just under 75% of them present only once. A word on this clone: Its antigen remains unidentified.

Study outcomes and limitations: In an earlier analysis, most TCR beta V segments were productive about 87% or about 30% of the time.

The sequencing input was PBMCs. The sequence derives from a woman younger than 30 in good health and CMV-seronegative.

CDR3 sequence (DNA): TGTGCCAGCAGCTTAGCGTCTTCAGGTACCTACGAGCAGTACTTC. Amino acids: CASSLASSGTYEQYF. V and J are TRBV7-2 and TRBJ2-7; no definite D call. CDR1 is SGHTA and CDR2 is FQGNSA in the germline V gene. Trimming removed 0 bases at V and 2 bases at J, with 11 bases between. This CDR3 contains 15 residues.